The rows below give T cell receptor beta chains drawn from one sample of a study of long-term antiretroviral therapy in people with HIV. Repertoires were generated with immunoSEQ multiplex PCR, while TCRdb's copy carries only in-frame clones and drops some. The data show around 34,000 clones, 80% to 85% seen once. The starting material was unsorted PBMCs, obtained 1.5 years after starting antiretroviral therapy. Receptors originate from a man aged 18 to 30 with HIV. Each CDR3 is given with its conserved first and last residue. The D gene is left open where the match is weak. The size of a clone is reported for some rows only, either as once, few or many, or as a class for expanded clones.

d_gene: .; j_gene: TRBJ2-5; len: 13; v_gene: TRBV5-8; abundance: .; CDR3nt: TGTGCCAGCAGCTTGCGACAGCAAGAGACCCAGTACTTC; CDR3aa: CASSLRQQETQYF
d_gene: .; j_gene: TRBJ2-5; len: 14; v_gene: TRBV27; abundance: .; CDR3nt: TGTGCCAGCGGTAGGACTAACCTTGGGGAGACCCAGTACTTC; CDR3aa: CASGRTNLGETQYF
d_gene: .; j_gene: TRBJ1-5; len: 14; v_gene: TRBV7-9; abundance: .; CDR3nt: TGTGCCAGCAGCCCAATCCAGGACGGGTGGCCCCAGCATTTT; CDR3aa: CASSPIQDGWPQHF
d_gene: TRBD1; j_gene: TRBJ2-3; len: 18; v_gene: TRBV5-8; abundance: .; CDR3nt: TGTGCCAGCAGCTCATATATCGGACAGGGGTGGGGCACAGATACGCAGTATTTT; CDR3aa: CASSSYIGQGWGTDTQYF
d_gene: .; j_gene: TRBJ1-5; len: 13; v_gene: TRBV7-9; abundance: .; CDR3nt: TGTGCCAGCAGCACTCCGGACCATCAGCCCCAGCATTTT; CDR3aa: CASSTPDHQPQHF
d_gene: .; j_gene: TRBJ1-5; len: 14; v_gene: TRBV2; abundance: once; CDR3nt: TGTGCCAGCAGCCTCCATCATAGCAATCAGCCCCAGCATTTT; CDR3aa: CASSLHHSNQPQHF
d_gene: .; j_gene: TRBJ2-7; len: 15; v_gene: TRBV7-2; abundance: .; CDR3nt: TGTGCCAGCAGCTTAGATGGCCGGATCTCCTACGAGCAGTACTTC; CDR3aa: CASSLDGRISYEQYF
d_gene: .; j_gene: TRBJ2-5; len: 13; v_gene: TRBV5-4; abundance: .; CDR3nt: TGTGCCAGCAGCCCGCCAGAGTTGGAGACCCAGTACTTC; CDR3aa: CASSPPELETQYF
d_gene: .; j_gene: TRBJ2-7; len: 14; v_gene: TRBV28; abundance: .; CDR3nt: TGTGCCAGCAGCCGGACTGACAAGACCTACGAGCAGTACTTC; CDR3aa: CASSRTDKTYEQYF
d_gene: .; j_gene: TRBJ2-3; len: 13; v_gene: TRBV7-2; abundance: .; CDR3nt: TGTGCCAGCAGCTTATTGACTGGAAATACGCAGTATTTT; CDR3aa: CASSLLTGNTQYF
d_gene: .; j_gene: TRBJ2-1; len: 14; v_gene: TRBV9; abundance: .; CDR3nt: TGTGCCAGCAGCGTAGCGGCGCTGGGTCATGAGCAGTTCTTC; CDR3aa: CASSVAALGHEQFF
d_gene: TRBD1; j_gene: TRBJ2-5; len: 13; v_gene: TRBV19; abundance: .; CDR3nt: TGTGCCAGCGGGCAGGGGGATGGGGAGACCCAGTACTTC; CDR3aa: CASGQGDGETQYF
d_gene: .; j_gene: TRBJ1-2; len: 12; v_gene: TRBV30; abundance: .; CDR3nt: TGTGCCTGGAGTTCACTCCAATCGACCCTCTACTTC; CDR3aa: CAWSSLQSTLYF
d_gene: .; j_gene: TRBJ1-1; len: 13; v_gene: TRBV7-9; abundance: once; CDR3nt: TGTGCCAGCAGCTCAAGTGTGGGGACTGAAGCTTTCTTT; CDR3aa: CASSSSVGTEAFF
d_gene: .; j_gene: TRBJ1-3; len: 13; v_gene: TRBV7-8; abundance: .; CDR3nt: TGTGCCAGCAGCTTACGGCACGAGGACACCATATATTTT; CDR3aa: CASSLRHEDTIYF
d_gene: .; j_gene: TRBJ2-2; len: 17; v_gene: TRBV7-2; abundance: .; CDR3nt: TGTGCCAGCAGCTTACGGGGGGCGCAGTTCAGGTCCGGGGAGCTGTTTTTT; CDR3aa: CASSLRGAQFRSGELFF
d_gene: TRBD1; j_gene: TRBJ2-7; len: 16; v_gene: TRBV7-9; abundance: .; CDR3nt: TGTGCCAGCAGCGCACGGGACAGCCTGAGCTCCTACGAGCAGTACTTC; CDR3aa: CASSARDSLSSYEQYF
d_gene: .; j_gene: TRBJ1-1; len: 16; v_gene: TRBV11-2; abundance: .; CDR3nt: TGTGCCAGCAGCTCCGGATGGGGGCTGGAGAACACTGAAGCTTTCTTT; CDR3aa: CASSSGWGLENTEAFF
d_gene: .; j_gene: TRBJ1-2; len: 15; v_gene: TRBV28; abundance: .; CDR3nt: TGTGCCAGCAGTTTAGGCGGCACCTCCGGTCATGGCTACACCTTC; CDR3aa: CASSLGGTSGHGYTF
d_gene: .; j_gene: TRBJ1-2; len: 16; v_gene: TRBV25-1; abundance: .; CDR3nt: TGTGCCAGCAGTGACTCAGGGCGGACAGCTAACTATGGCTACACCTTC; CDR3aa: CASSDSGRTANYGYTF
d_gene: .; j_gene: TRBJ2-7; len: 13; v_gene: TRBV6-6; abundance: .; CDR3nt: TGTGCCAGCAGTCCCGACAGAGGCCACGAGCAGTACTTC; CDR3aa: CASSPDRGHEQYF
d_gene: .; j_gene: TRBJ1-5; len: 19; v_gene: TRBV4-2; abundance: once; CDR3nt: TGTGCCAGCAGCCAAGAAGGAAACAGGGCAGCCGATAGCAATCAGCCCCAGCATTTT; CDR3aa: CASSQEGNRAADSNQPQHF
d_gene: .; j_gene: TRBJ2-2; len: 16; v_gene: TRBV9; abundance: once; CDR3nt: TGTGCCAGCAGCGTAGTCCTGGACATGAACACCGGGGAGCTGTTTTTT; CDR3aa: CASSVVLDMNTGELFF
d_gene: .; j_gene: TRBJ2-7; len: 15; v_gene: TRBV5-6; abundance: .; CDR3nt: TGTGCCAGCAGCTTGACAGGACCCATCATCTACGAGCAGTACTTC; CDR3aa: CASSLTGPIIYEQYF
d_gene: .; j_gene: TRBJ2-3; len: 13; v_gene: TRBV11-3; abundance: .; CDR3nt: TGTGCCAGCAGCTTATTCAGGGGAAGTACGCAGTATTTT; CDR3aa: CASSLFRGSTQYF
d_gene: .; j_gene: TRBJ2-7; len: 14; v_gene: TRBV7-2; abundance: .; CDR3nt: TGTGCCAGCAGCTTATCGTCCGTTTCCCACGAGCAGTACTTC; CDR3aa: CASSLSSVSHEQYF
d_gene: .; j_gene: TRBJ2-2; len: 16; v_gene: TRBV11-2; abundance: .; CDR3nt: TGTGCCAGCAGCTCAGTTCCTGCAGGGAGCACCGGGGAGCTGTTTTTT; CDR3aa: CASSSVPAGSTGELFF
d_gene: .; j_gene: TRBJ2-7; len: 14; v_gene: TRBV6-1; abundance: .; CDR3nt: TGTGCCAGCCCCCCAGGGACTGCTCTGGGGGAGCAGTACTTC; CDR3aa: CASPPGTALGEQYF
d_gene: .; j_gene: TRBJ2-7; len: 16; v_gene: TRBV7-9; abundance: few; CDR3nt: TGTGCCAGCAGCTTAGTAGGGGACTTGAGCTCCTACGAGCAGTACTTC; CDR3aa: CASSLVGDLSSYEQYF
d_gene: .; j_gene: TRBJ2-1; len: 13; v_gene: TRBV25-1; abundance: few; CDR3nt: TGTGCCAGCACCATCCCGTCAGGGGATGAGCAGTTCTTC; CDR3aa: CASTIPSGDEQFF
d_gene: TRBD1; j_gene: TRBJ2-7; len: 15; v_gene: TRBV7-2; abundance: .; CDR3nt: TGTGCCAGCAGCTTAGGGGGGACAGGTACCTACGAGCAGTACTTC; CDR3aa: CASSLGGTGTYEQYF
d_gene: .; j_gene: TRBJ2-7; len: 13; v_gene: TRBV28; abundance: .; CDR3nt: TGTGCCAGCAGTTCCGGGACTGTCGACGAGCAGTACTTC; CDR3aa: CASSSGTVDEQYF
d_gene: .; j_gene: TRBJ1-5; len: 15; v_gene: TRBV27; abundance: .; CDR3nt: TGTGCCAGCAGTTTATCGGGAGATAGCAATCAGCCCCAGCATTTT; CDR3aa: CASSLSGDSNQPQHF
d_gene: .; j_gene: TRBJ1-2; len: 12; v_gene: TRBV7-9; abundance: .; CDR3nt: TGTGCCAGCAGCTTAGGTGATGCTGGCTACACCTTC; CDR3aa: CASSLGDAGYTF
d_gene: .; j_gene: TRBJ1-1; len: 16; v_gene: TRBV6-5; abundance: .; CDR3nt: TGTGCCAGCAGTTACCGCCATTGGGCAGCGGGGACTGAAGCTTTCTTT; CDR3aa: CASSYRHWAAGTEAFF
d_gene: .; j_gene: TRBJ1-1; len: 14; v_gene: TRBV10-3; abundance: .; CDR3nt: TGTGCCATCAGTTCGGGAGGGGAAGATACTGAAGCTTTCTTT; CDR3aa: CAISSGGEDTEAFF
d_gene: .; j_gene: TRBJ1-2; len: 14; v_gene: TRBV6-6; abundance: .; CDR3nt: TGTGCCAGCAGTTACTCGATTTTCGGGAATGGCTACACCTTC; CDR3aa: CASSYSIFGNGYTF
d_gene: .; j_gene: TRBJ2-6; len: 16; v_gene: TRBV9; abundance: .; CDR3nt: TGTGCCAGCAGCTTAACCAGGACCTCTGGGGCCAACGTCCTGACTTTC; CDR3aa: CASSLTRTSGANVLTF
d_gene: .; j_gene: TRBJ2-3; len: 15; v_gene: TRBV25-1; abundance: .; CDR3nt: TGTGCCAGCAGTGAATCCACGGTACGCACAGATACGCAGTATTTT; CDR3aa: CASSESTVRTDTQYF
d_gene: .; j_gene: TRBJ1-1; len: 13; v_gene: TRBV28; abundance: .; CDR3nt: TGTGCCAGCAGCCGGCAAATGAACACTGAAGCTTTCTTT; CDR3aa: CASSRQMNTEAFF
d_gene: TRBD2; j_gene: TRBJ2-1; len: 17; v_gene: TRBV4-3; abundance: once; CDR3nt: TGCGCCAGCAGCCCGCTGACTAGCGGGAGCTCCTACAATGAGCAGTTCTTC; CDR3aa: CASSPLTSGSSYNEQFF
d_gene: .; j_gene: TRBJ1-2; len: 15; v_gene: TRBV5-6; abundance: .; CDR3nt: TGTGCCAGCAGCTTGGTAGGGCAGGGGAATGATGGCTACACCTTC; CDR3aa: CASSLVGQGNDGYTF
d_gene: .; j_gene: TRBJ2-7; len: 14; v_gene: TRBV27; abundance: .; CDR3nt: TGTGCCAGCAGTTTAACCGGAAGCTCCTACGAGCAGTACTTC; CDR3aa: CASSLTGSSYEQYF
d_gene: TRBD1; j_gene: TRBJ2-7; len: 14; v_gene: TRBV2; abundance: .; CDR3nt: TGTGCCAGCAATACCGGGACAGGGGGCTACGAGCAGTACTTC; CDR3aa: CASNTGTGGYEQYF
d_gene: .; j_gene: TRBJ2-7; len: 15; v_gene: TRBV21-1; abundance: once; CDR3nt: TGTGCCAGCAGCAAAGCCGGGACTAGTTGCCACGAGCAGTACTTC; CDR3aa: CASSKAGTSCHEQYF
d_gene: TRBD1; j_gene: TRBJ1-5; len: 18; v_gene: TRBV10-2; abundance: .; CDR3nt: TGCGCCAGCAGTGACCCGGACAGGGGGGGAGATAGCAATCAGCCCCAGCATTTT; CDR3aa: CASSDPDRGGDSNQPQHF
d_gene: TRBD2; j_gene: TRBJ2-2; len: 15; v_gene: TRBV28; abundance: .; CDR3nt: TGTGCCAGCACCCCTAGCGGGAAAGTAACCGGGGAGCTGTTTTTT; CDR3aa: CASTPSGKVTGELFF
d_gene: TRBD2; j_gene: TRBJ2-1; len: 15; v_gene: TRBV7-8; abundance: .; CDR3nt: TGTGCCAGCAGCTCTCTAGCGGGAGGGCACAATGAGCAGTTCTTC; CDR3aa: CASSSLAGGHNEQFF
d_gene: TRBD1; j_gene: TRBJ2-7; len: 14; v_gene: TRBV7-9; abundance: .; CDR3nt: TGTGCCAGCAGCCATACAGGGGGCGGGTACGAGCAGTACTTC; CDR3aa: CASSHTGGGYEQYF
d_gene: TRBD1; j_gene: TRBJ2-7; len: 14; v_gene: TRBV7-2; abundance: few; CDR3nt: TGTGCCAGCAGCTTAACAGGGGGCGCCTACGAGCAGTACTTC; CDR3aa: CASSLTGGAYEQYF
d_gene: .; j_gene: TRBJ2-2; len: 15; v_gene: TRBV5-1; abundance: .; CDR3nt: TGCGCCAGCAGCTCTTCCTGGGGGGACACCGGGGAGCTGTTTTTT; CDR3aa: CASSSSWGDTGELFF
d_gene: TRBD2; j_gene: TRBJ2-7; len: 16; v_gene: TRBV5-1; abundance: .; CDR3nt: TGCGCCAGCAGCGCCACCACTAGCGGGAGGGCGGGGGAGCAGTACTTC; CDR3aa: CASSATTSGRAGEQYF
d_gene: .; j_gene: TRBJ2-1; len: 14; v_gene: TRBV25-1; abundance: .; CDR3nt: TGTGCCAGCAGTGAAACTCTTGTGGCGGTAGAGCAGTTCTTC; CDR3aa: CASSETLVAVEQFF